The 10 T cell receptor beta chains in this list originate from one sample, sequenced in a study of PD-L1 blockade in urothelial cancer. The sample's time point: peripheral blood 6 weeks after treatment start. Some clones are missing from TCRdb's copy, which holds only in-frame ones; the method was immunoSEQ multiplex PCR. This table has tens of thousands of clones, about 88% appearing once. The material sequenced was PBMCs, taken around atezolizumab (anti-PD-L1) treatment. Receptors were obtained from a man aged 55 to 70 with urothelial cancer.

The rearrangement links TRBV7-3 to TRBJ2-7, with D possibly being TRBD2 (6 bases). The germline V and J ends were trimmed by 5 bases and 5 bases, with 16 bases remaining between them. CDR3 length: 14 residues. Germline CDR1 is SGHTA and CDR2 is FQGTGA. The CDR3 region has the DNA TGTGCCAGCAGCCGAACCGGGACTGCGAACGAGCAGTACTTC. It yields the protein CASSRTGTANEQYF.

The chain uses TRBV14 and TRBJ2-1, with TRBD1 as a possible D gene (5 bases). Trimming cost V 5 bases and J 0 bases, with 14 bases left between them. The CDR3 totals 16 residues. Per germline, CDR1 SGHDN and CDR2 FVKESK. CDR3 sequence: CASSERGSSSYNEQFF. DNA for the CDR3: TGTGCCAGCAGCGAAAGGGGCTCTAGCTCCTACAATGAGCAGTTCTTC.

This clone was counted a few times. This chain connects TRBV4-3 to TRBJ2-3; 9 bases are shared with TRBD2. After removal of 6 bases from V and 0 bases from J, the junction contained 13 bases not matched to a gene. The CDR3 runs to 18 residues. Germline-derived CDR1 and CDR2 are LGHNA and YSLEER. The CDR3 reads CASSIVGLAGSSTDTQYF. DNA of the CDR3: TGCGCCAGCAGTATAGTTGGTCTAGCGGGGTCTAGCACAGATACGCAGTATTTT.

In this sample, this clone turned up once. J is TRBJ1-1 and V is TRBV2; the D gene is possibly TRBD1 (5 bases). Germline V gene data show CDR1 as SNHLY and CDR2 as FYNNEI. The CDR3 loop spans 14 amino acids. The V and J ends lost 2 bases and 6 bases respectively, with 13 bases between them. The CDR3 bases are TGTGCCAGCAGTGAAACAGGAAACCTCGCTGAAGCTTTCTTT. Translating it yields CASSETGNLAEAFF.

This sequence joins TRBV5-4 and TRBJ2-7, with a tentative D call TRBD1 (5 bases). CDR3 size: 15 residues. Germline V gene data show CDR1 as SGHNT and CDR2 as YYREEE (reference sequence). V was shortened by 4 bases and J by 5 bases, with 19 bases between the two germline ends. CDR3 nucleotides: TGTGCCAGCAGCCCCGGAATGGACATAGACCACGAGCAGTACTTC. Amino acids: CASSPGMDIDHEQYF.

The rearrangement uses TRBV2 and TRBJ2-2, with a tentative D call TRBD1 (5 bases). The CDR3 has 15 amino acids. Trimming left V 7 bases short and J 0 bases short, with 12 bases between. Germline V gene lookup returns CDR1 SNHLY and CDR2 FYNNEI. The DNA of the CDR3 is TGTGCCAGCAAAAAAGACAGAGCGAACACCGGGGAGCTGTTTTTT. Translating gives CASKKDRANTGELFF.

This chain links TRBV9 with TRBJ2-7; 9 positions agree with TRBD1. Looked up from germline, CDR1 is SGDLS and CDR2 is YYNGEE. The CDR3 is 15 amino acids. V lost 1 base and J lost 3; bases outside the gene matches: 5. CDR3 coding DNA: TGTGCCAGCAGCGTATTCGCGGGACAGGGCTACGAGCAGTACTTC. It encodes CASSVFAGQGYEQYF.

The rearrangement joins TRBV6-1 to TRBJ1-5, with D possibly being TRBD1 (5 bases). Germline V gene data show CDR1 as MNHNS and CDR2 as SASEGT. The germline V and J ends were trimmed by 5 bases and 6 bases, with 17 bases remaining between them. The CDR3 loop spans 15 amino acids. The CDR3 loop is CASSTRQGGSQPQHF. In DNA form, the CDR3 reads TGTGCCAGCAGTACCCGGCAGGGTGGTAGTCAGCCCCAGCATTTT.

The chain is built from TRBV27 and TRBJ1-2; 8 bases align to TRBD1. J lost 6 bases, V lost 6 bases, and 12 bases had no gene match. The CDR3 is made up of 15 amino acids. Germline V gives CDR1 MNHEY, CDR2 SMNVEV (reference sequence). Here the CDR3 reads CASRTIGQGLDGYTF. CDR3 in DNA: TGTGCCAGCAGGACAATAGGACAGGGCTTAGATGGCTACACCTTC.

The chain has TRBV5-1 and TRBJ1-1; D unresolved. The V end was cut by 5 bases, the J end by 0 bases, with 11 bases between. Germline V gene sequence: CDR1 SGHRS, CDR2 YFSETQ. The CDR3 runs to 14 residues. As DNA, the CDR3 is TGCGCCAGCAGGGGCACCAAGTTGAACACTGAAGCTTTCTTT. Its translation: CASRGTKLNTEAFF. Filled out from reference TRBV5-1 and TRBJ1-1, the complete variable domain reads KAGVTQTPRYLIKTRGQQVTLSCSPISGHRSVSWYQQTPGQGLQFLFEYFSETQRNKGNFPGRFSGRQFSNSRSEMNVSTLELGDSALYLCASRGTKLNTEAFFGQGTRLTVV.